This passage covers 32 T cell receptor beta chains from one sample sequenced in a study of blood T cells in healthy people across ages. Primed by a sample-barcoded 5' primer and a J-beta primer mix, a second PCR proceeded for about 6 to 12 cycles. TCRdb fed the 5' RACE reads into MiXCR, producing one record per CDR3 protein. The table shows roughly 1,500,000 distinct CDR3 sequences, with about 40% occurring only once. The specimen sequenced was blood. Source of these receptors: a woman aged 18-29 years in good health.

This chain connects TRBV5-1 to TRBJ2-7; D gene ambiguous. V was pared by 0 bases and J by 3 bases, with 10 bases between. From germline, CDR1 is SGHRS and CDR2 YFSETQ. The CDR3 consists of 14 residues. Written as DNA, the CDR3 is TGCGCCAGCAGCTTGGACGGAATTAACTACGAGCAGTACTTC. Its protein product is CASSLDGINYEQYF.

V and J are TRBV4-1 and TRBJ2-1; TRBD2 aligns across 10 bases. The CDR3 length is 17 residues. The V gene's germline CDR1 is MGHRA and CDR2 YSYEKL. The junction had 13 bases not matched to a gene; V was cut back by 3 bases and J by 8 bases. CDR3 amino acids: CASSHASTGLAFYEQFF. The CDR3 nucleotides read TGCGCCAGCAGCCATGCTTCTACGGGACTAGCGTTCTATGAGCAGTTCTTC.

This clonotype has only a few counts. The V and J genes are TRBV30 and TRBJ2-7; D uncertain. Germline V gives CDR1 GTSNPN, CDR2 SVGIG (reference sequence). Trimming stripped 4 bases from V and 2 bases from J, with 15 bases between. The CDR3 loop spans 14 amino acids. CDR3 residues: CAWTSMGKPYEQYF. The CDR3 DNA reads TGTGCCTGGACCTCCATGGGGAAACCCTACGAGCAGTACTTC.

This chain joins TRBV2 and TRBJ1-2; weak D call: TRBD1 (6 bases). This CDR3 comprises 14 residues. The germline CDR1 and CDR2 sequences are SNHLY and FYNNEI. V was pared by 7 bases and J by 4 bases, with 16 bases between. CDR3 nucleotide sequence: TGTGCCAGCACTGAGGGGGGGGGCGGCTATGGCTACACCTTC. Its protein is CASTEGGGGYGYTF. The full variable domain, in which reference TRBV2 and TRBJ1-2 provide the parts outside the CDR3, is EPEVTQTPSHQVTQMGQEVILRCVPISNHLYFYWYRQILGQKVEFLVSFYNNEISEKSEIFDDQFSVERPDGSNFTLKIRSTKLEDSAMYFCASTEGGGGYGYTFGSGTRLTVV.

This clonotype was observed a few times. The chain couples TRBV12-3 or TRBV12-4 to TRBJ1-6; D is unresolved. The length of the CDR3 is 13 residues. Trimming shortened V by 3 bases and J by 10 bases, and 10 bases separated the two germline ends. CDR3 amino acids: CASSFMIGSPLHF. The CDR3 nucleotides are TGTGCCAGCAGTTTTATGATCGGCTCACCCCTCCACTTT.

The V gene is TRBV28, the J gene TRBJ2-3, with D possibly called TRBD1 or TRBD2 (6 bases each). CDR1 and CDR2 (germline): MDHEN, SYDVKM. Trimming shortened V by 11 bases and J by 6 bases, and 12 bases separated the two germline ends. The CDR3 contains 11 residues. CDR3: CAGGREDTQYF. CDR3 in DNA: TGTGCCGGGGGCCGGGAGGATACGCAGTATTTT.

The chain joins TRBV7-2 to TRBJ1-2; D is possibly TRBD1 (6 bases). The V gene's germline CDR1 is SGHTA and CDR2 FQGNSA. Between the trimmed V and J ends, which lost 5 bases and 5 bases, there was a span of 15 bases. CDR3 length: 14 residues. The CDR3 here is CASSAKGGYYGYTF. Here the CDR3 DNA reads TGTGCCAGCAGCGCGAAAGGGGGATATTATGGCTACACCTTC.

The chain uses TRBV4-1 and TRBJ2-7, with 10 bases matching TRBD1. There are 15 residues in the CDR3. The junction had 3 bases not matched to a gene; V was cut back by 0 bases and J by 4 bases. Germline lookup yields CDR1 MGHRA and CDR2 YSYEKL. CDR3 protein: CASSQDWGQGYEQYF. CDR3 DNA sequence: TGCGCCAGCAGCCAAGACTGGGGACAGGGGTACGAGCAGTACTTC.

This clonotype appeared a few times. The chain uses TRBV9 and TRBJ2-7, with unresolved D. Trimming cost V 0 bases and J 5 bases, with 18 bases left between them. This CDR3 contains 16 residues. Germline CDR1 reads SGDLS; CDR2 reads YYNGEE. CDR3 amino acids: CASSVAPREGRDEQYF. For the CDR3, the DNA is TGTGCCAGCAGCGTAGCCCCTAGGGAAGGTAGGGACGAGCAGTACTTC.

This clonotype was detected only once. This chain joins TRBV30 and TRBJ1-5; 8 bases are shared with TRBD1. Germline V gene lookup returns CDR1 GTSNPN and CDR2 SVGIG (reference sequence). V shed 1 base and J 9 bases; nucleotides not matched to a gene: 5. This CDR3 spans 13 amino acids. The CDR3 DNA reads TGTGCCTGGAGTGGACAGGGGAAACTGCCCCAGCATTTT. This translates into CAWSGQGKLPQHF.

V and J are TRBV9 and TRBJ1-4, with 7 bases that match TRBD1. V lost 4 bases and J lost 2; bases outside the gene matches: 5. CDR3 length: 15 amino acids. Germline loops: CDR1 SGDLS, CDR2 YYNGEE. The CDR3 DNA reads as TGTGCCAGCAGCCGACAGGGATCGACTAATGAAAAACTGTTTTTT. This codes for CASSRQGSTNEKLFF.

The chain joins TRBV6-6 to TRBJ2-4, with 9 bases matching TRBD1. This CDR3 is 16 amino acids long. The V gene end was trimmed by 5 bases and the J gene end by 0 bases; junction bases not matched to a gene: 5. Germline V gives CDR1 MNHNY, CDR2 SVGAGI (reference sequence). The CDR3 sequence: CASSAQGALAKNIQYF. The CDR3 DNA follows: TGTGCCAGCAGTGCACAGGGGGCCCTAGCCAAAAACATTCAGTACTTC.

The rearrangement links TRBV12-3 or TRBV12-4 to TRBJ2-4; TRBD1 matches 9 bases. This CDR3 spans 16 amino acids. V dropped 5 bases and J dropped 3; count of bases not matched to a gene: 8. The CDR3 region is CASSPPGQGIKNIQYF. CDR3 sequence (DNA): TGTGCCAGCAGTCCTCCGGGACAGGGAATCAAAAACATTCAGTACTTC.

The chain uses TRBV12-3 or TRBV12-4 and TRBJ2-1, with 9 bases matching TRBD2. V lost 3 bases to trimming and J lost 4 bases; unmatched junction nucleotides: 7. This CDR3 is 16 amino acids long. CDR3 loop: CASSFGAGGPYNEQFF. In nucleotides, the CDR3 is TGTGCCAGCAGTTTTGGGGCGGGGGGGCCGTACAATGAGCAGTTCTTC.

The gene calls are TRBV20-1 and TRBJ1-2; TRBD1 might be the D (6 bases). The germline gives CDR1 DFQATT, CDR2 SNEGSKA (reference sequence). V was shortened by 4 bases and J by 4 bases, with 19 bases between the two germline ends. The CDR3 is 15 residues long. This chain's CDR3 is CSATSTGIPLYGYTF. CDR3 DNA: TGCAGTGCTACTAGTACAGGGATCCCACTCTATGGCTACACCTTC.

The rearrangement links TRBV25-1 to TRBJ2-7; D unresolved. Trimming stripped 9 bases from V and 0 bases from J, with 9 bases between. This CDR3 is built from 12 residues. CDR1 and CDR2 (germline): MGHDK, SYGVNS. Written as DNA, the CDR3 is TGTGCCAGTAACATGGGCTCCTACGAGCAGTACTTC. Translated: CASNMGSYEQYF.

The V call is TRBV2, the J call TRBJ1-4; D not resolved. Trimming removed 3 bases from V and 11 bases from J, with 13 bases in between. CDR1 and CDR2 from the germline V gene are SNHLY and FYNNEI. The CDR3 spans 13 residues. CDR3 sequence reads: CASSDSDRGKLFF. CDR3 bases: TGTGCCAGCAGTGACTCTGATCGAGGGAAACTGTTTTTT.

The V call is TRBV30, the J call TRBJ1-2; D is perhaps TRBD1 (6 bases). Germline-derived CDR1 and CDR2 are GTSNPN and SVGIG (reference sequence). CDR3 size: 12 residues. The V end lost 5 bases, the J end lost 2 bases, and 9 bases lay between the germline ends. CDR3: CAWPQGNYGYTF. The CDR3, as DNA: TGTGCCTGGCCCCAGGGGAACTATGGCTACACCTTC.

This chain uses TRBV29-1 with TRBJ1-2, with D tentatively TRBD1 (6 bases). The germline CDR1 and CDR2 sequences are SQVTM and ANQGSEA. Deletions cut 5 bases from V and 6 bases from J, with 19 bases between. This CDR3 spans 14 amino acids. The CDR3 loop reads CSVWDARQGNGYTF. CDR3 nucleotides: TGCAGCGTTTGGGACGCCCGGCAGGGGAATGGCTACACCTTC.

The chain employs TRBV5-5 and TRBJ2-7, with D possibly TRBD2 on 6 matching bases. V dropped 0 bases and J dropped 0 bases, with 16 bases sitting between them. Germline CDR1 and CDR2: SGHKS and YYEKEE (reference sequence). This CDR3 has 17 residues. The chain's CDR3 is CASSLEVTVADSYEQYF. As DNA, the CDR3 is TGTGCCAGCAGCTTGGAAGTTACCGTAGCGGACTCCTACGAGCAGTACTTC.

In this sample, this clonotype turned up a few times. The chain uses TRBV27 and TRBJ1-5; D gene uncertain. V was shortened by 3 bases and J by 5 bases, with 11 bases between the two germline ends. Germline CDR1 reads MNHEY; CDR2 reads SMNVEV (reference sequence). CDR3 length: 14 amino acids. The CDR3 region has the DNA TGTGCCAGCAGTTTGGCCCTGCGGCATCAGCCCCAGCATTTT. Translating it yields CASSLALRHQPQHF.

This chain uses TRBV7-2 with TRBJ2-1; D is perhaps TRBD1 (5 bases). Trimming cost V 2 bases and J 6 bases, with 17 bases left between them. The CDR3 contains 16 residues. Germline CDR1 and CDR2: SGHTA and FQGNSA. Here the CDR3 DNA reads TGTGCCAGCAGCTTATGGGGCCCACAGATGGGCAATGAGCAGTTCTTC. Protein: CASSLWGPQMGNEQFF.

This clonotype was counted once. The chain joins TRBV7-3 to TRBJ2-1; the D gene is possibly TRBD1 (6 bases). Trimming took off 5 bases at V and 5 bases at J, with 13 bases between the two ends. Germline assignment: CDR1 SGHTA and CDR2 FQGTGA. The CDR3 loop spans 14 amino acids. The CDR3 region is CASSRGSKNNEQFF. DNA of the CDR3: TGTGCCAGCAGCAGGGGGTCCAAGAACAATGAGCAGTTCTTC.

This chain links TRBV4-2 with TRBJ1-5; TRBD1 is a possible D gene (6 bases). The CDR3 totals 14 residues. The V end was cut by 0 bases, the J end by 6 bases, with 9 bases between. Germline V gene sequence: CDR1 LGHNA, CDR2 YNFKEQ. The CDR3 coding sequence is TGTGCCAGCAGCCAAGACAGGGGCGGTCAGCCCCAGCATTTT. Its protein is CASSQDRGGQPQHF.

This sequence joins TRBV11-2 and TRBJ1-1; D remains ambiguous. The germline V gene encodes CDR1 SGHAT and CDR2 FQNNGV. This CDR3 is built from 15 residues. Trimming shortened V by 2 bases and J by 1 base, and 11 bases separated the two germline ends. For the CDR3, the DNA is TGTGCCAGCAGCTTATATAGCAGCCCGAACACTGAAGCTTTCTTT. This encodes CASSLYSSPNTEAFF.

This chain uses TRBV20-1 with TRBJ2-5; D is perhaps TRBD2 (6 bases). Trimming removed 4 bases at V and 3 bases at J, with 15 bases between. This CDR3 has 14 residues. The germline V gene encodes CDR1 DFQATT and CDR2 SNEGSKA (reference sequence). The CDR3 loop reads CSATATGLEETQYF. The DNA for the CDR3 is TGCAGTGCTACCGCCACGGGACTCGAAGAGACCCAGTACTTC.

This clonotype occurred a few times. Compared with germline, one end of the junction differs, possibly owing to a read error. The chain couples TRBV4-1 to TRBJ2-3; 13 bases fit TRBD2. CDR3 length: 15 residues. From germline, CDR1 is MGHRA and CDR2 YSYEKL. The CDR3 DNA follows: TGTGCCAGCAGCCAACTAGCGGGAGGGGCGGATACGCAGTATTTT. Encoded protein: CASSQLAGGADTQYF.

V and J are TRBV10-3 and TRBJ2-1; no reliable D call. The CDR3 has 13 amino acids. CDR1 is ENHRY and CDR2 is SYGVKD in the germline V gene. The ends were cut back, 6 bases at V and 9 bases at J, with 15 bases in the middle. DNA for the CDR3: TGTGCCATCAGCCCCGCCCTTCGCATTGAGCAGTTCTTC. This gives the protein CAISPALRIEQFF.

This rearrangement joins TRBV10-3 to TRBJ2-3; D possibly corresponds to TRBD1 (6 bases). The CDR3 is 15 amino acids. Germline-derived CDR1 and CDR2 are ENHRY and SYGVKD. V dropped 11 bases and J dropped 0 bases, with 18 bases sitting between them. This chain's CDR3 is CAALGRTASTDTQYF. The CDR3 bases are TGTGCCGCACTGGGCCGGACAGCGAGCACAGATACGCAGTATTTT.

The chain has TRBV2 and TRBJ2-5; no clear D gene. V lost 6 bases, J lost 4 bases, and 6 bases lay in between. The CDR3 consists of 11 residues. Germline loops: CDR1 SNHLY, CDR2 FYNNEI. This chain's CDR3 is CASRPGETQYF. Here the CDR3 DNA reads TGTGCCAGCAGGCCGGGAGAGACCCAGTACTTC.

About this clonotype: A much larger clone lies one base from this, so it may be a read error. The chain combines TRBV20-1 with TRBJ2-3; the match to TRBD2 covers 8 bases. This CDR3 is 15 amino acids long. The germline gives CDR1 DFQATT, CDR2 SNEGSKA (reference sequence). CDR3 bases: TGCAGTGCTAGAGATCCGGGGGGGCCCACAGATGCGCAGTATTTT. Amino acids: CSARDPGGPTDAQYF.

The chain recombines TRBV6-1 with TRBJ2-2; 9 bases agree with TRBD1. CDR3 length: 13 amino acids. The ends lost 4 bases at V and 8 bases at J; junction bases unmatched: 2. CDR1 is MNHNS and CDR2 is SASEGT in the germline V gene. In nucleotides, the CDR3 is TGTGCCAGCAGTGGGGGACAGGGAGGGGAGCTGTTTTTT. It translates to CASSGGQGGELFF.